This T cell receptor beta chain was identified in a study of CD8 T cells in ankylosing spondylitis. Study conclusions and caveats: For ankylosing spondylitis blood, a TCR beta motif of 7 to 9 highly homologous variants appeared characteristic. Before this, some motif variants had been reported in reactive arthritis synovial fluid and blood.

TCRdb reprocessed the 5' RACE reads with MiXCR, giving one entry per CDR3 protein. The repertoire consists of some 350,000 distinct CDR3 sequences, with under 15% occurring once and the leading ten covering approximately 1.1%. This clonotype was counted between two and nine times. Its antigen is as yet unknown. The V end lost 5 bases, the J end lost 2 bases, and 12 bases lay between the germline ends. Germline-derived CDR1 and CDR2 are DFQATT and SNEGSKA (reference sequence). The length of the CDR3 is 13 residues. This sequence joins TRBV20-1 and TRBJ1-2; perhaps TRBD1 as D (5 bases). Source material: blood, either unsorted or a sorted T cell fraction (not recorded which). This clonotype was sampled from a male donor with ankylosing spondylitis or in good health (not recorded which). This CDR3 is CSAYVGGNYGYTF. DNA for the CDR3: TGCAGTGCTTATGTGGGGGGGAACTATGGCTACACCTTC.